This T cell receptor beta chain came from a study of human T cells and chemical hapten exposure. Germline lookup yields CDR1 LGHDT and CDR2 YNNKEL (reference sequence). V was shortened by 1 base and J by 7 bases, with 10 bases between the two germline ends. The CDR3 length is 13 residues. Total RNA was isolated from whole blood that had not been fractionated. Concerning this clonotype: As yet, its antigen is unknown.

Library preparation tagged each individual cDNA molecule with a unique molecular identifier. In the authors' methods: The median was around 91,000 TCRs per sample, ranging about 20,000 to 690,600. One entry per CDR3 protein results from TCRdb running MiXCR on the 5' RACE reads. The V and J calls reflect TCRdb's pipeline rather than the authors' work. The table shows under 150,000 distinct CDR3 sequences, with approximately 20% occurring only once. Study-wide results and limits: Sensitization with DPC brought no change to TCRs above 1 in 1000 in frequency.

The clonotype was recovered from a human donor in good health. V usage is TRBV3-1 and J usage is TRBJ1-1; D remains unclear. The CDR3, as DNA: TGTGCCAGCAGCCAAGGAGGTCCGGGTGAAGCTTTCTTT. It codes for CASSQGGPGEAFF.